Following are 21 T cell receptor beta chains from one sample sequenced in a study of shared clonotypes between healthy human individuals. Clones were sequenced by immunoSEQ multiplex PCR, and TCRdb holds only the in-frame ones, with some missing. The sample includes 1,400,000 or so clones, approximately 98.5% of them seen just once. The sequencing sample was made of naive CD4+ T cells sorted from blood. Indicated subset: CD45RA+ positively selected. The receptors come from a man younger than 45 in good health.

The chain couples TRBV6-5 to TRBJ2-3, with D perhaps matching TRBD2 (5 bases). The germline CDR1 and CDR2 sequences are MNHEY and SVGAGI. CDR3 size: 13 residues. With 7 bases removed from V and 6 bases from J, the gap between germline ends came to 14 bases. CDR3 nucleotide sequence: TGTGCCAGCAACCTTCACAGAGGGGATACGCAGTATTTT. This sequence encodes CASNLHRGDTQYF.

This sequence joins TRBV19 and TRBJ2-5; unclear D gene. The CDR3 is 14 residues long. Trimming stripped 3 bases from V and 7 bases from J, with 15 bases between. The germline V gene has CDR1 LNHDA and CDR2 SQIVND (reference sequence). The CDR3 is CASSIIDGLGTQYF. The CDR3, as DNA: TGTGCCAGTAGTATCATTGACGGCCTTGGGACCCAGTACTTC.

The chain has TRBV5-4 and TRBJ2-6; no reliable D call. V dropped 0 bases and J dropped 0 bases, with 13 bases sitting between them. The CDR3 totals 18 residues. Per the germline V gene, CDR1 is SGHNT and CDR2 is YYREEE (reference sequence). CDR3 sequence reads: CASSLAGAVVSGANVLTF. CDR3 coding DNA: TGTGCCAGCAGCTTGGCCGGAGCAGTAGTCTCTGGGGCCAACGTCCTGACTTTC.

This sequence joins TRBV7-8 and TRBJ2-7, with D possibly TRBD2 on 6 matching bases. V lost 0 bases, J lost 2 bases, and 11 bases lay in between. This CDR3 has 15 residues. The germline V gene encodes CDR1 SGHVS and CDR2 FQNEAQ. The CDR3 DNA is TGTGCCAGCAGCTTAGCGGTTGGGGGGACCTACGAGCAGTACTTC. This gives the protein CASSLAVGGTYEQYF.

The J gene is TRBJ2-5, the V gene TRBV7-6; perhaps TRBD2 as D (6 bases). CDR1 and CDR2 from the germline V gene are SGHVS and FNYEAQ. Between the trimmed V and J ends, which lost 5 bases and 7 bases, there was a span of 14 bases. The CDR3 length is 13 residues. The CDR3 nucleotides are TGTGCCAGCAGCCGAGACAAGGGAGGGACCCAGTACTTC. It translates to CASSRDKGGTQYF.

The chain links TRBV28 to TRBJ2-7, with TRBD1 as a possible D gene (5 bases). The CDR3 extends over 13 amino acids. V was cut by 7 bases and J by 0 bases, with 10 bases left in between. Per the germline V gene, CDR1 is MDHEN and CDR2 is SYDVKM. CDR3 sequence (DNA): TGTGCCAGCACTCGACAGTCCTCCTACGAGCAGTACTTC. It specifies CASTRQSSYEQYF.

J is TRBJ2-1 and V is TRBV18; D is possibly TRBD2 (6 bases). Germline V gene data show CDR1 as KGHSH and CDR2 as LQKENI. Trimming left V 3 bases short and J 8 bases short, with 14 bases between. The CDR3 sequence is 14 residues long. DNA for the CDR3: TGTGCCAGCTCACCTCGACTAGAGGGCCATGAGCAGTTCTTC. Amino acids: CASSPRLEGHEQFF.

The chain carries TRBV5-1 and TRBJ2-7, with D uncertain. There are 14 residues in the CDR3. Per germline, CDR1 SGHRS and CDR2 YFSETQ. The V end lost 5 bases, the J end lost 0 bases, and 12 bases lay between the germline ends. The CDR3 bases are TGCGCCAGCAGGGACGGGCCCAGCTCCTACGAGCAGTACTTC. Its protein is CASRDGPSSYEQYF.

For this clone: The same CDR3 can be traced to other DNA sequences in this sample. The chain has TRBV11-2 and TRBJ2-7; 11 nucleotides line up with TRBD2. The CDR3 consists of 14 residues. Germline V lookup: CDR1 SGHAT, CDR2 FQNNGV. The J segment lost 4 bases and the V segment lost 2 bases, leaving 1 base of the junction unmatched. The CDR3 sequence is CASSLTSGSYEQYF. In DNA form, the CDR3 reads TGTGCCAGCAGCTTAACTAGCGGGAGTTACGAGCAGTACTTC.

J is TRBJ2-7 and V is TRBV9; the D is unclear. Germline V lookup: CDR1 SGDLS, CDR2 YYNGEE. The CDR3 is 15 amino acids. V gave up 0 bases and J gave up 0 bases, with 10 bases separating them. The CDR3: CASSVDARFSYEQYF. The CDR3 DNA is TGTGCCAGCAGCGTAGACGCTCGATTCTCCTACGAGCAGTACTTC.

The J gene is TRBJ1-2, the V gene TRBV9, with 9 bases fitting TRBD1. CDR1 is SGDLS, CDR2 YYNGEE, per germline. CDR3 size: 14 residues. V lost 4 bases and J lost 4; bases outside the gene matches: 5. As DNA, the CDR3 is TGTGCCAGCAGCCAGGGACAGGGAACCTATGGCTACACCTTC. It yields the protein CASSQGQGTYGYTF.

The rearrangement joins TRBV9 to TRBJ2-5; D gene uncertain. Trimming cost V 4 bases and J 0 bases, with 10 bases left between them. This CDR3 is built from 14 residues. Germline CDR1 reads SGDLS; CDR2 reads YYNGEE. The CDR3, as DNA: TGTGCCAGCAGCTCTACACCGTACCAAGAGACCCAGTACTTC. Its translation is CASSSTPYQETQYF.

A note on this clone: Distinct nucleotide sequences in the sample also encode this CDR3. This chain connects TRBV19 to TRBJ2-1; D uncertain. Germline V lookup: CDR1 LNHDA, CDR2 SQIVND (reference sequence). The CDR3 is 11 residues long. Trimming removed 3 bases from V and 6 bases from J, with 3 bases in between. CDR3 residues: CASSILNEQFF. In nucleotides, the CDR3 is TGTGCCAGTAGTATCCTCAATGAGCAGTTCTTC. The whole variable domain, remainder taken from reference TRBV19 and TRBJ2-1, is DGGITQSPKYLFRKEGQNVTLSCEQNLNHDAMYWYRQDPGQGLRLIYYSQIVNDFQKGDIAEGYSVSREKKESFPLTVTSAQKNPTAFYLCASSILNEQFFGPGTRLTVL.

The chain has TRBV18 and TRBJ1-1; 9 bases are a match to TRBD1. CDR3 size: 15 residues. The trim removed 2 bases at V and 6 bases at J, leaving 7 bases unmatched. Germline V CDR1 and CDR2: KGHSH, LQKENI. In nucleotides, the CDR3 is TGTGCCAGCTCACCATTAGGACAGGGGCCGGCTGAAGCTTTCTTT. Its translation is CASSPLGQGPAEAFF.

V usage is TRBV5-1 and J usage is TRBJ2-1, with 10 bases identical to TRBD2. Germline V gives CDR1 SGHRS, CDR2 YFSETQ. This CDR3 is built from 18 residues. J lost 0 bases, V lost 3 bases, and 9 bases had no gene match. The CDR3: CASSSPAGGPSSYNEQFF. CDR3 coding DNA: TGCGCCAGCAGCTCCCCAGCGGGAGGGCCGAGCTCCTACAATGAGCAGTTCTTC.

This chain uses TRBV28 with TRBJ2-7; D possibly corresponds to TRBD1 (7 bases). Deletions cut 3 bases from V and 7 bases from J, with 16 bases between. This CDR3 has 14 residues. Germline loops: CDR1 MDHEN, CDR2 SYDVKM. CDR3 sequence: CASSLEGAREEQYF. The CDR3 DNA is TGTGCCAGCAGTTTGGAGGGGGCCAGGGAGGAGCAGTACTTC. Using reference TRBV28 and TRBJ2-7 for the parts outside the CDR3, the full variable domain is DVKVTQSSRYLVKRTGEKVFLECVQDMDHENMFWYRQDPGLGLRLIYFSYDVKMKEKGDIPEGYSVSREKKERFSLILESASTNQTSMYLCASSLEGAREEQYFGPGTRLTVT.

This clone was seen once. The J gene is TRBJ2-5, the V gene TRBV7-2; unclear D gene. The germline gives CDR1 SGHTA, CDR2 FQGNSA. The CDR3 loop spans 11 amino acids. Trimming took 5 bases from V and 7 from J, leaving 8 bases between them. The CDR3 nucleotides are TGTGCCAGCAGCGTGATATGGACCCAGTACTTC. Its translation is CASSVIWTQYF.

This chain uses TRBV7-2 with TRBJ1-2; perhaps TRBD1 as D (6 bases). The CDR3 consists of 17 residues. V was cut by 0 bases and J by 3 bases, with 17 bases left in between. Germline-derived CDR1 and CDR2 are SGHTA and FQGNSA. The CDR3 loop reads CASSLANGPGTHYGYTF. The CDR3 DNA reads TGTGCCAGCAGCTTAGCAAACGGCCCCGGGACACACTATGGCTACACCTTC.

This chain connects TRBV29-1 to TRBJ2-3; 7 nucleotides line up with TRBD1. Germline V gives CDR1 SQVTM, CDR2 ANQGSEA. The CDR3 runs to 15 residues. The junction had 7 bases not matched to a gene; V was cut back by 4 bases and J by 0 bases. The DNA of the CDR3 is TGCAGCGTTGTTGGGACAGATACTAGCACAGATACGCAGTATTTT. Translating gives CSVVGTDTSTDTQYF.

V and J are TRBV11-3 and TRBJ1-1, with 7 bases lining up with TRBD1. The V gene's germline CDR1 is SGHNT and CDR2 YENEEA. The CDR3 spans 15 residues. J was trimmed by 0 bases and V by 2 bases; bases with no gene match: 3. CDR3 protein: CASSLSGGMNTEAFF. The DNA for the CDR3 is TGTGCCAGCAGCTTATCAGGGGGTATGAACACTGAAGCTTTCTTT. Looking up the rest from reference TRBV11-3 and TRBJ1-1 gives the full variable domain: EAGVVQSPRYKIIEKKQPVAFWCNPISGHNTLYWYLQNLGQGPELLIRYENEEAVDDSQLPKDRFSAERLKGVDSTLKIQPAELGDSAVYLCASSLSGGMNTEAFFGQGTRLTVV.

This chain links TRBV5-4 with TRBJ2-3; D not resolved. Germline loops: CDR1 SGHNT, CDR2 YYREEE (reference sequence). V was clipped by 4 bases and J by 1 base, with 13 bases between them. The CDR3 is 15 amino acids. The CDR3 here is CASSEEPPRTDTQYF. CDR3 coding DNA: TGTGCCAGCAGCGAAGAACCTCCCCGCACAGATACGCAGTATTTT.